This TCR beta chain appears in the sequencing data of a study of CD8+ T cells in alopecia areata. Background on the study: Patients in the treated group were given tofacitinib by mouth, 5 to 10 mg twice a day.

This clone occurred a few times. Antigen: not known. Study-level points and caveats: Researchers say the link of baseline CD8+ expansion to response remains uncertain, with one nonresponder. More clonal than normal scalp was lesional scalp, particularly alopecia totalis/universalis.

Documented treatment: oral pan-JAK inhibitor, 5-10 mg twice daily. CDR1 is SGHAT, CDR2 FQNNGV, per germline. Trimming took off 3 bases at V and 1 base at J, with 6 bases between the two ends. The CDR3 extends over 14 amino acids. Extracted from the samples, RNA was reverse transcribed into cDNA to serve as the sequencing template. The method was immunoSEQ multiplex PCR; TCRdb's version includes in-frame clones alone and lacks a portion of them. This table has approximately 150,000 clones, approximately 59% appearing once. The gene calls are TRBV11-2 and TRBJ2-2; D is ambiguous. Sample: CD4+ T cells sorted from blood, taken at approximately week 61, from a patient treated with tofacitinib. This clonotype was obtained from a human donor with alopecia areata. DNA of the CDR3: TGTGCCAGCAGCTTCTCGGTGAACACCGGGGAGCTGTTTTTT. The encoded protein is CASSFSVNTGELFF. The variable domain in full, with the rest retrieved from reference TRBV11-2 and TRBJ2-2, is EAGVAQSPRYKIIEKRQSVAFWCNPISGHATLYWYQQILGQGPKLLIQFQNNGVVDDSQLPKDRFSAERLKGVDSTLKIQPAKLEDSAVYLCASSFSVNTGELFFGEGSRLTVL.